Listed here are 25 T cell receptor beta chains from one sample, sequenced in a study of OX40 agonist ivuxolimab in advanced cancers. Clones were sequenced by immunoSEQ multiplex PCR, and TCRdb holds only the in-frame ones, with some missing. The table has 30,000 to 40,000 clones, 65% to 75% seen once; the top ten hold approximately 19%. The material was CD4+ or CD8+ T cells sorted from blood, obtained in a trial of the OX40 agonist ivuxolimab. The receptors were sampled from an adult with an advanced solid tumor such as melanoma, head and neck, liver or kidney cancer.

J is TRBJ2-3 and V is TRBV5-1; tentatively, D is TRBD1 (5 bases). Germline V gene lookup returns CDR1 SGHRS and CDR2 YFSETQ. Deletions cut 0 bases from V and 0 bases from J, with 14 bases between. This CDR3 contains 17 residues. The CDR3 spells CASSLVKPGASTDTQYF. CDR3 nucleotide sequence: TGCGCCAGCAGCTTGGTCAAGCCTGGGGCTAGCACAGATACGCAGTATTTT.

DNA for the CDR3: TGTGCCAGCACAACTAGCAGCAATGAGCAGTTCTTC. Amino acids: CASTTSSNEQFF. The chain couples TRBV27 to TRBJ2-1; a weak D match, TRBD2 (6 bases). The V end lost 7 bases, the J end lost 6 bases, and 10 bases lay between the germline ends. Germline CDR1 is MNHEY and CDR2 is SMNVEV (reference sequence). The CDR3 is made up of 12 amino acids.

The chain combines TRBV5-1 with TRBJ2-1, with D perhaps TRBD1 or TRBD2 (5 bases each). The CDR3 covers 13 residues. Trimming removed 4 bases at V and 8 bases at J, with 13 bases between. Germline-derived CDR1 and CDR2 are SGHRS and YFSETQ. CDR3 in amino acids: CASSGDPRDEQFF. CDR3 DNA sequence: TGCGCCAGCAGCGGGGACCCCCGGGATGAGCAGTTCTTC.

The chain has TRBV25-1 and TRBJ2-5; D could derive from TRBD1 or TRBD2 (5 bases each). Germline V gene sequence: CDR1 MGHDK, CDR2 SYGVNS. The CDR3 sequence is 15 residues long. V lost 2 bases and J lost 0, with 10 bases in between. In DNA form, the CDR3 reads TGTGCCAGCAGTGAAGGGACGGGGTACCAAGAGACCCAGTACTTC. Translated: CASSEGTGYQETQYF.

The V and J genes are TRBV6-5 and TRBJ1-2; perhaps TRBD1 as D (5 bases). Germline V gives CDR1 MNHEY, CDR2 SVGAGI. V lost 10 bases, J lost 4 bases, and 19 bases lay in between. The CDR3 extends over 14 amino acids. CDR3 sequence reads: CATSPRVGSYGYTF. In DNA form, the CDR3 reads TGTGCCACCTCCCCCAGGGTCGGGAGCTATGGCTACACCTTC.

The chain joins TRBV7-9 to TRBJ1-1; D might be TRBD1 (5 bases). With 6 bases removed from V and 8 bases from J, the gap between germline ends came to 16 bases. The CDR3 consists of 13 residues. The germline CDR1 and CDR2 sequences are SEHNR and FQNEAQ (reference sequence). The CDR3 reads CASRGEGISEAFF. In DNA form, the CDR3 reads TGTGCCAGCAGGGGGGAAGGGATTTCCGAAGCTTTCTTT.

This clone was observed once. This rearrangement joins TRBV5-3 to TRBJ1-3; D remains ambiguous. TRBV5-3 is recorded as an ORF, its role being uncertain. Trimming shortened V by 4 bases and J by 2 bases, and 10 bases separated the two germline ends. This CDR3 contains 14 residues. Written as DNA, the CDR3 is TGTGCCAGAAGCCGCCAGGACGCTGGAAACACCATATATTTT. It is translated as CARSRQDAGNTIYF.

This rearrangement joins TRBV6-1 to TRBJ1-3; the D is unclear. CDR3 length: 15 amino acids. V shed 4 bases and J shed 0 bases, with 10 bases lying between them. CDR1 is MNHNS, CDR2 SASEGT, per germline. The CDR3 protein is CASSAAIFSGNTIYF. The CDR3 DNA is TGTGCCAGCAGTGCTGCCATCTTCTCTGGAAACACCATATATTTT.

This chain joins TRBV2 and TRBJ1-2; TRBD1 is a possible D gene (6 bases). CDR3 size: 13 residues. Per germline, CDR1 SNHLY and CDR2 FYNNEI. Trimming took 6 bases from V and 4 from J, leaving 12 bases between them. In nucleotides, the CDR3 is TGTGCCAGCAGACAGGGAGGGGGCTATGGCTACACCTTC. It is translated as CASRQGGGYGYTF.

The CDR3 sequence is CASTGGVNIQYF. For the CDR3, the DNA is TGTGCCAGCACGGGGGGGGTAAACATTCAGTACTTC. This sequence joins TRBV6-1 and TRBJ2-4, with 8 bases aligning to TRBD2. J gave up 6 bases and V 7 bases, and 2 bases lay outside the gene matches. Germline CDR1 reads MNHNS; CDR2 reads SASEGT. The CDR3 spans 12 residues.

This clone was observed a few times. The chain uses TRBV4-1 and TRBJ1-2, with D uncertain. Germline assignment: CDR1 MGHRA and CDR2 YSYEKL. This CDR3 has 13 residues. Trimming pared 1 base from V and 3 bases from J, leaving 6 bases between. For the CDR3, the DNA is TGCGCCAGCAGCCAAGCCAGTGACTATGGCTACACCTTC. Translation gives CASSQASDYGYTF.

This clone was detected only a few times. The gene calls are TRBV19 and TRBJ1-5; 8 bases agree with TRBD1. The CDR3 sequence is 15 residues long. Germline lookup yields CDR1 LNHDA and CDR2 SQIVND (reference sequence). The junction had 12 bases not matched to a gene; V was cut back by 9 bases and J by 5 bases. The CDR3 region is CASRLTGEGYQPQHF. CDR3 DNA sequence: TGTGCCAGCCGATTGACAGGGGAGGGCTATCAGCCCCAGCATTTT.

Written as DNA, the CDR3 is TGTGCCAGCTCGCCGAAAAACCGGGACACAACCTACGAGCAGTACTTC. Translation: CASSPKNRDTTYEQYF. The chain employs TRBV18 and TRBJ2-7; a weak D match, TRBD1 (6 bases). V shed 6 bases and J shed 2 bases, with 20 bases lying between them. The germline gives CDR1 KGHSH, CDR2 LQKENI. The CDR3 extends over 16 amino acids.

This chain uses TRBV5-6 with TRBJ1-1, with no clear D. This CDR3 region has 11 residues. Trimming stripped 0 bases from V and 8 bases from J, with 5 bases between. Looked up from germline, CDR1 is SGHDT and CDR2 is YYEEEE. The CDR3 loop is CASSLATEAFF. CDR3 coding DNA: TGTGCCAGCAGCTTGGCTACGGAAGCTTTCTTT.

The rearrangement joins TRBV5-1 to TRBJ1-2, with no clear D. CDR1 is SGHRS, CDR2 YFSETQ, per germline. The germline V and J ends were trimmed by 1 base and 1 base, with 8 bases remaining between them. The CDR3 loop spans 14 amino acids. CDR3 residues: CASSLRYNNYGYTF. Written as DNA, the CDR3 is TGCGCCAGCAGCTTGAGATATAATAACTATGGCTACACCTTC.

A few counts support this clone. V is TRBV10-1 and J is TRBJ1-2; 9 positions agree with TRBD1. This CDR3 comprises 13 residues. The junction had 5 bases not matched to a gene; V was cut back by 7 bases and J by 5 bases. Germline values: CDR1 WNHNN, CDR2 SYGVQD (reference sequence). The CDR3 is CASTTGGLYGYTF. The CDR3 DNA reads as TGCGCCAGCACTACAGGGGGCCTGTATGGCTACACCTTC.

The gene calls are TRBV21-1 and TRBJ2-1. TRBV21-1 is flagged as a pseudogene. The length of the CDR3 is 15 residues. CDR3 protein: CASRDVDGSLNEQFF. DNA for the CDR3: TGTGCCAGCAGGGACGTCGATGGTTCTCTCAATGAGCAGTTCTTC.

This clone was detected only a few times. The rearrangement joins TRBV7-3 to TRBJ2-5; possibly TRBD1 or TRBD2 for D (6 bases each). The length of the CDR3 is 16 residues. CDR1 and CDR2 (germline): SGHTA, FQGTGA. The V gene lost 3 bases and the J gene lost 5 bases, with 19 bases spanning the gap. The DNA for the CDR3 is TGTGCCAGCAGCTTCGGTAACGGGGGCCTAGGGGAGACCCAGTACTTC. Its protein is CASSFGNGGLGETQYF.

V is TRBV28 and J is TRBJ2-5; D not resolved. The last part of the DNA fits TRBJ2-7 better; the J call may be wrong. CDR3 length equals 10 residues. Germline CDR1 reads MDHEN; CDR2 reads SYDVKM. For the CDR3, the DNA is TGTGCCAGCGGACCGAACGAGCAGTACTTC. Its translation: CASGPNEQYF.

The gene calls are TRBV9 and TRBJ2-7; 12 nucleotides match TRBD1. The CDR3 has 15 residues. CDR1 and CDR2 (germline): SGDLS, YYNGEE. Trimming cost V 3 bases and J 6 bases; bases outside gene matches: 7. The CDR3 sequence is CASSASGTGGPEQYF. The CDR3 DNA reads TGTGCCAGCAGCGCCTCCGGGACAGGGGGCCCCGAGCAGTACTTC.

This chain uses TRBV5-1 with TRBJ1-2; D is ambiguous. Germline CDR1 and CDR2: SGHRS and YFSETQ. Trimming removed 0 bases from V and 10 bases from J, with 13 bases in between. The CDR3 runs to 13 residues. CDR3 in DNA: TGCGCCAGCAGCTTGGGGCGGCCAGGAAACTACACCTTC. Its translation is CASSLGRPGNYTF.

The V and J genes are TRBV6-5 and TRBJ1-2, with 10 bases fitting TRBD1. V lost 11 bases to trimming and J lost 6 bases; unmatched junction nucleotides: 9. The CDR3 is 13 amino acids. Germline CDR1 and CDR2: MNHEY and SVGAGI. CDR3 bases: TGTGCCGCCGATACCGGGACAGGGGATGGCTACACCTTC. As protein: CAADTGTGDGYTF.

The rearrangement joins TRBV7-2 to TRBJ2-7; a possible D gene is TRBD2 (6 bases). CDR1 and CDR2 (germline): SGHTA, FQGNSA. V lost 1 base, J lost 2 bases, and 12 bases lay in between. The CDR3 is made up of 15 amino acids. CDR3 in amino acids: CASSLVPGGAYEQYV. Here the CDR3 DNA reads TGTGCCAGCAGCTTAGTCCCTGGCGGGGCCTACGAGCAGTACGTC.

The CDR3 nucleotides read TGTGCCAGCAGCTTAAGCGGGGTGGGCTTTCGGGAGCAGTACGTC. Translating gives CASSLSGVGFREQYV. The chain joins TRBV11-2 to TRBJ2-7, with TRBD2 matching over 7 bases. V lost 2 bases to trimming and J lost 7 bases; unmatched junction nucleotides: 11. The CDR3 loop spans 15 amino acids. In germline, CDR1 is SGHAT, CDR2 FQNNGV.

The gene calls are TRBV30 and TRBJ1-3; TRBD1 is a possible D gene (5 bases). CDR1 GTSNPN and CDR2 SVGIG come from the germline V gene (reference sequence). CDR3 length equals 12 residues. The germline V and J ends were trimmed by 5 bases and 2 bases, with 7 bases remaining between them. The CDR3 region has the DNA TGTGCCTGGGGACAACCTGGAAACACCATATATTTT. Translated: CAWGQPGNTIYF.